These 13 T cell receptor beta chains were sequenced from one sample in a study of T cells expressing NK-cell markers. TCRdb re-called the 5' RACE reads and shows each CDR3 protein once, DNA omitted. Its clone listing holds around 470,000 distinct CDR3 sequences. The sequencing sample was made of blood T cells: a sorted CD56 or NKG2C T cell subset, CD4+ or CD8+ T cells, or bulk PBMC T cells (not recorded which). Receptors originate from a woman aged 45-65 years in good health.

The chain has TRBV11-2 and TRBJ2-1; there is no DNA to check the TCRdb D call of TRBD2. CDR3 length: 18 amino acids. Germline assignment: CDR1 SGHAT and CDR2 FQNNGV. CDR3 region: CASSLVPGLAIRSHEQFF. The variable domain in full, completed from reference TRBV11-2 and TRBJ2-1, reads EAGVAQSPRYKIIEKRQSVAFWCNPISGHATLYWYQQILGQGPKLLIQFQNNGVVDDSQLPKDRFSAERLKGVDSTLKIQPAKLEDSAVYLCASSLVPGLAIRSHEQFFGPGTRLTVL.

The V call is TRBV18, the J call TRBJ2-3; the TCRdb call, TRBD2, lacks DNA for checking. CDR1 and CDR2 (germline): KGHSH, LQKENI. CDR3 length equals 16 residues. CDR3 residues: CASSPPLATHTDTQYF.

The rearrangement links TRBV6-5 to TRBJ2-7; TCRdb outputs TRBD2, but without DNA this stays unchecked. Germline lookup yields CDR1 MNHEY and CDR2 SVGAGI. The CDR3 is made up of 11 amino acids. CDR3 in amino acids: CASRGPWEQYF.

The chain combines TRBV12-5 with TRBJ2-3; without DNA, the TCRdb call of TRBD2 cannot be checked. The CDR3 spans 14 residues. Germline loops: CDR1 LGHNT, CDR2 FRNRAP. The CDR3 sequence is CASGLAGATDTQYF.

This sequence joins TRBV4-1 and TRBJ1-6. CDR1 is MGHRA and CDR2 is YSYEKL in the germline V gene. The CDR3 extends over 17 amino acids. CDR3 loop: CASSQPYKGAGNSPLHF.

The chain recombines TRBV10-3 with TRBJ1-2; the D gene TCRdb calls, TRBD1, cannot be checked with no DNA. CDR1 and CDR2 from the germline V gene are ENHRY and SYGVKD. There are 18 residues in the CDR3. The chain's CDR3 is CAISEPLQPIGTRYGYTF.

The J gene is TRBJ2-7, the V gene TRBV5-4. The CDR3 is made up of 12 amino acids. The germline V gene encodes CDR1 SGHNT and CDR2 YYREEE (reference sequence). CDR3 protein: CAISDPLGEQYF.

The chain links TRBV6-5 to TRBJ1-3. Germline V gives CDR1 MNHEY, CDR2 SVGAGI. The CDR3 covers 15 residues. The CDR3 is CASSATVSSGNTIYF.

J is TRBJ2-1 and V is TRBV6-1; TCRdb names TRBD2, which stays unverified in the absence of DNA. Germline values: CDR1 MNHNS, CDR2 SASEGT. The length of the CDR3 is 13 residues. This chain's CDR3 is CATRLVGGNEQFF.

The genes are TRBV29-1 and TRBJ2-1; TCRdb returns TRBD1, unconfirmable since there is no DNA. Germline CDR1 and CDR2: SQVTM and ANQGSEA. The CDR3 contains 16 residues. The CDR3 is CSVEIAALASYNEQFF.

The chain recombines TRBV25-1 with TRBJ1-3. Germline V CDR1 and CDR2: MGHDK, SYGVNS. The length of the CDR3 is 16 residues. CDR3 residues: CASSESGFSSGNTIYF.

The chain has TRBV6-2 or TRBV6-3 and TRBJ1-5; TCRdb names TRBD1, which stays unverified in the absence of DNA. This CDR3 spans 16 amino acids. Germline V CDR1 and CDR2: MNHEY, SVGEGT. The CDR3 region is CASSRRQGQSNQPQHF.

The rearrangement uses TRBV13 and TRBJ1-1; TCRdb lists TRBD1, though no DNA is available to test this call. The CDR3 has 11 amino acids. In germline, CDR1 is PRHDT, CDR2 FYEKMQ (reference sequence). The CDR3 reads CASSNRVGAFF. The full variable domain, in which reference TRBV13 and TRBJ1-1 provide the parts outside the CDR3, is AAGVIQSPRHLIKEKRETATLKCYPIPRHDTVYWYQQGPGQDPQFLISFYEKMQSDKGSIPDRFSAQQFSDYHSELNMSSLELGDSALYFCASSNRVGAFFGQGTRLTVV.